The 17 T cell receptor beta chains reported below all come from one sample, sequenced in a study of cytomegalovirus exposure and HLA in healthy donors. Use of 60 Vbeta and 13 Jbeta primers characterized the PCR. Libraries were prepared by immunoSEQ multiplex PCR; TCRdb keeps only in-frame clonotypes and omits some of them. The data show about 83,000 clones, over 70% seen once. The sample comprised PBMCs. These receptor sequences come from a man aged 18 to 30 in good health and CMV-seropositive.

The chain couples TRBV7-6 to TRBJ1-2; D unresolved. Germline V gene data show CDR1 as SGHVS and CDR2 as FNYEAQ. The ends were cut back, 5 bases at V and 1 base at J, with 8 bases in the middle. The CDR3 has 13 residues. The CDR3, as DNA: TGTGCCAGCAGCGAAACAAGTAACTATGGCTACACCTTC. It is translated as CASSETSNYGYTF.

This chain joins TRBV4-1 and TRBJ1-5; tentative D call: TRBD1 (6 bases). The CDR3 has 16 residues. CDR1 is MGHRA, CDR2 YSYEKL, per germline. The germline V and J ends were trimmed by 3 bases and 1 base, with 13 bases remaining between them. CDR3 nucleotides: TGCGCCAGCAGCCACGAACAGGGCCTGAGCAATCAGCCCCAGCATTTT. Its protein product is CASSHEQGLSNQPQHF.

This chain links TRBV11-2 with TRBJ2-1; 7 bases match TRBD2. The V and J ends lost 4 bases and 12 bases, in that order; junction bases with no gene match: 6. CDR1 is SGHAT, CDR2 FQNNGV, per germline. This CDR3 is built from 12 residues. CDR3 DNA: TGTGCCAGCAGCTCAAGGGCGGGAGCGCAGTTCTTC. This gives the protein CASSSRAGAQFF.

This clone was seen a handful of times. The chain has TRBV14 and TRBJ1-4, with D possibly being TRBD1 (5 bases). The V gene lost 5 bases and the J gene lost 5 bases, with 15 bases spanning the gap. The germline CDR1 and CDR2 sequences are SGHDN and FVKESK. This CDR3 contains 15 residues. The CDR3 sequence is CASSNWDGRNEKLFF. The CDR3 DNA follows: TGTGCCAGCAGCAACTGGGACGGGAGGAATGAAAAACTGTTTTTT.

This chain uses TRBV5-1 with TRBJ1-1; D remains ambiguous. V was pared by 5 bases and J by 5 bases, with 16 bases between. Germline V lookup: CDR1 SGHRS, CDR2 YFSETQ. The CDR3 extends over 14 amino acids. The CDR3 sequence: CASSYLPPGTEAFF. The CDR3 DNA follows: TGCGCCAGCAGTTACCTCCCCCCGGGAACTGAAGCTTTCTTT.

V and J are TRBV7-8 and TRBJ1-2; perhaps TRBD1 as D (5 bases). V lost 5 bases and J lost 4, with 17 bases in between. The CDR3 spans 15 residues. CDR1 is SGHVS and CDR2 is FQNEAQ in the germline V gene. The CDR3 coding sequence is TGTGCCAGCAGCCCCGGAGGGAGGCAGGGCTATGGCTACACCTTC. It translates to CASSPGGRQGYGYTF.

The CDR3 DNA follows: TGCAGCGTTGAGGTCCGAACTAGCGGGGCGGGCTACAATGAGCAGTTCTTC. This encodes CSVEVRTSGAGYNEQFF. V gene TRBV29-1 combines with J gene TRBJ2-1; 10 bases match TRBD2. Germline V lookup: CDR1 SQVTM, CDR2 ANQGSEA. J was trimmed by 3 bases and V by 3 bases; bases with no gene match: 11. This CDR3 has 17 residues.

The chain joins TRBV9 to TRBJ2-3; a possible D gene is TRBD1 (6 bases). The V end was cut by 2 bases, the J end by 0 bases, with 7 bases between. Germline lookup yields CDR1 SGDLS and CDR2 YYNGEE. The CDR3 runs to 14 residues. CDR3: CASSVDRSTDTQYF. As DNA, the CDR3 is TGTGCCAGCAGCGTCGACAGGAGCACAGATACGCAGTATTTT.

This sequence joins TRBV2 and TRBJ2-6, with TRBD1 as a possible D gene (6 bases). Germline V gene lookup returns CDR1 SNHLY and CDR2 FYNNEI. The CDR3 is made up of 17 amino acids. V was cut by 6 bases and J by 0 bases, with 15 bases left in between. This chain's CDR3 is CASRRSRQASGANVLTF. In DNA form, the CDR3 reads TGTGCCAGCAGGCGCTCTAGACAGGCCTCTGGGGCCAACGTCCTGACTTTC.

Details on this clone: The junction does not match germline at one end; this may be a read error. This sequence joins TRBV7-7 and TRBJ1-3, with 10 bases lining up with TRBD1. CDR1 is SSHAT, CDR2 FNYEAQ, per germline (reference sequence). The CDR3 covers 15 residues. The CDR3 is CASSSGTGVGNTIYF. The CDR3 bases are TGTGCTAGCAGCTCAGGGACAGGGGTTGGAAACACCATATATTTT.

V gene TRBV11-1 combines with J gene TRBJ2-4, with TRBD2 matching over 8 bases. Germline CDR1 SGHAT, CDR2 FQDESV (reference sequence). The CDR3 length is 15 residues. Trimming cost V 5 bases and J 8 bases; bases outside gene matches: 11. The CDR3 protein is CASSDFGGAFDIQYF. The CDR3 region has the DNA TGTGCCAGCAGCGACTTCGGGGGGGCCTTTGACATTCAGTACTTC. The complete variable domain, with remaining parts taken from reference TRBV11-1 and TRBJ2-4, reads EAEVAQSPRYKITEKSQAVAFWCDPISGHATLYWYRQILGQGPELLVQFQDESVVDDSQLPKDRFSAERLKGVDSTLKIQPAELGDSAMYLCASSDFGGAFDIQYFGAGTRLSVL.

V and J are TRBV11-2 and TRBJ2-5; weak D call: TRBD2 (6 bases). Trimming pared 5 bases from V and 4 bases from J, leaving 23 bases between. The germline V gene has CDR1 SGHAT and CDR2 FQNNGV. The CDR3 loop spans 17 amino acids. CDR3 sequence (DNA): TGTGCCAGCAGCCCCTCTCGGGCTAGCGCCCTTCCAGAGACCCAGTACTTC. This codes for CASSPSRASALPETQYF.

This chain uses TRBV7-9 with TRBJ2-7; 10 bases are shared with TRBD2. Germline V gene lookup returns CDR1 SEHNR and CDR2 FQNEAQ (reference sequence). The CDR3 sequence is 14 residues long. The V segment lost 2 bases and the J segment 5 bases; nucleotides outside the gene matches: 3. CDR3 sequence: CASSLLAGDHEQYF. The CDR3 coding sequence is TGTGCCAGCAGCTTACTAGCGGGAGACCACGAGCAGTACTTC.

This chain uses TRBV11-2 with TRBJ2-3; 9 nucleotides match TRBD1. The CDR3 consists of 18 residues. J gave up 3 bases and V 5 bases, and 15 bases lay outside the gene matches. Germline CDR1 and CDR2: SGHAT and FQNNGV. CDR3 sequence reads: CASSKRPGQGVPTDTQYF. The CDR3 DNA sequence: TGTGCCAGCAGCAAACGGCCGGGACAGGGCGTTCCTACAGATACGCAGTATTTT.

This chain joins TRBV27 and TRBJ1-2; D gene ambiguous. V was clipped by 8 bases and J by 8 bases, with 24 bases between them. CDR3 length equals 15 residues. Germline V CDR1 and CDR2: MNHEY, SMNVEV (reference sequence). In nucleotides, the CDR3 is TGTGCCAGCCGCTCAAGCGGCGGGATCGGCCTCGGCTACACCTTC. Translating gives CASRSSGGIGLGYTF.

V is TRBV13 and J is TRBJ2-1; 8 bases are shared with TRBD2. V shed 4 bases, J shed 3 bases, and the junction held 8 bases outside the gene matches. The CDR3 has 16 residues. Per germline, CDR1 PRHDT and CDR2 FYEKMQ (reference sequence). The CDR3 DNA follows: TGTGCCAGCAGCTCCTCGGGCGCGGGAGGCTACAATGAGCAGTTCTTC. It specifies CASSSSGAGGYNEQFF.

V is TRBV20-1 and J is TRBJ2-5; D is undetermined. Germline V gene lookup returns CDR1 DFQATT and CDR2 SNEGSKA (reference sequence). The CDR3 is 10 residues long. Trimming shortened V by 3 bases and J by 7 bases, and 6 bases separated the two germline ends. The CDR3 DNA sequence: TGCAGTGCTAGGACTGGGACCCAGTACTTC. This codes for CSARTGTQYF.